The T cell receptor beta chain under discussion was sequenced for a study of early T cells in non-severe SARS-CoV-2 infection (dated by TCRdb to the early 2020s). In the study overall: Because TCR sequencing was done on bulk RNA from unsorted whole blood, the alpha and beta chains could not be paired. Beyond this particular receptor, the publication reports: VDJdb matching was skewed toward anti-spike CD8 responses and likely underestimated virus-specific expansions by missing private and CD4 specificities.

This clonotype was detected ten times or more. Its antigen remains unidentified. Base qualities are not at hand, and no much larger clone is one base apart. CDR1 and CDR2 were assigned from the germline V gene as SGDLS and YYNGEE. The cysteine opens and the phenylalanine closes a CDR3 of 14 amino acids. The DNA shown is the 42-base CDR3, in frame from base 1. For this chain, trimming is 4 bases at the V end and 6 bases at the J end, and the number of junction bases without a gene match is 7. The method behind the library was 5' RACE. The listed sequencing device is NextSeq 500. The TCR library protocol attached unique molecular identifiers to individual cDNA molecules to correct for sequencing error and PCR bias. Both TCR alpha and beta chains were sequenced, and tight co-correlation was observed between alpha and beta sequence abundances in each sample. In the source study's methods: Decombinator V4 was used to annotate TCR sequences for V gene, J gene and CDR3. Expanded TCRs were defined as changing significantly between any two time points under a Poisson model with p below 0.0001. Abundances of TCRs were expressed as counts per million after normalisation to the total number of TCRs sequenced in each sample. TRAV1-2 paired with TRAJ12, TRAJ20 or TRAJ33 defined MAIT TCRs, while TRAV10 paired with TRAJ18 defined iNKT TCRs. VDJdb, accessed 1 November 2021, was searched for CMV, EBV and SARS-CoV-2 annotated TCRs, excluding TCRs annotated for multiple antigens. TCRdb trimmed the raw reads at Q25, called clones with MiXCR and kept productive beta chains. Under each unique CDR3 protein, matching rows form one entry showing the most common genes and DNA. TCRdb assigned the V and J calls; the authors' analysis was not used. This sample holds roughly 60,000 distinct CDR3 sequences; under 8% were observed only once. Together, the top ten hold approximately 5.5% of the sample.

The study was a case-control design nested within a healthcare worker cohort in London, UK, with weekly nasopharyngeal swab PCR tests and blood sampling. Healthcare workers were recruited during the week of the UK lockdown, between 23 and 31 March 2020, and followed weekly for up to about 15 weeks. Specimen: whole blood, collected at baseline. This chain is built from TRBV9 and TRBJ1-5, with TRBD1 identical over 7 junction bases. This sequence originates from an adult who was a healthcare worker with PCR-confirmed SARS-CoV-2 infection or an uninfected control (not recorded which). In nucleotide form, the sequence is TGTGCCAGCAGCCCAGGGGGAGTTCTTCAGCCCCAGCATTTT. Protein translation: CASSPGGVLQPQHF. The CDR3 plus the reference TRBV9 and TRBJ1-5 genes for the other parts give the full variable domain: DSGVTQTPKHLITATGQRVTLRCSPRSGDLSVYWYQQSLDQGLQFLIQYYNGEERAKGNILERFSAQQFPDLHSELNLSSLELGDSALYFCASSPGGVLQPQHFGDGTRLSIL.